This paragraph covers one T cell receptor beta chain sequence. It has no known antigen specificity. Within one base of it there is no much larger clone, and no base qualities were kept. From cysteine to phenylalanine, the CDR3 is 12 amino acids long. The entry retains the CDR3 DNA only, 36 bases that are in frame from base 1. From the germline V gene (reference sequence), CDR1 is SSHAT and CDR2 is FNYEAQ. A control cohort of about a dozen patients who had been given myeloablative marrow transplants with methotrexate plus a calcineurin inhibitor was sampled 1 year after transplant. Peripheral blood and bone marrow mononuclear cells were isolated by Ficoll-Hypaque density centrifugation and were cryopreserved. These data originate in a study of T cells after posttransplantation cyclophosphamide (TCRdb year 2016). About the study as a whole: Using TRB sequencing, the study followed how the T cell repertoire reconstituted after myeloablative bone marrow transplantation in which posttransplantation cyclophosphamide served as GVHD prophylaxis. Antigen receptor sequencing covered samples from 30 to 40 PTCy-treated patients and 16 of their related bone marrow donors. Blood from all 34 PTCy patients who had 1-year posttransplant specimens underwent TRB sequencing. Up to roughly 3 additional blood samples from 2 to 5.2 years after transplant were also TRB-sequenced in 3 patients, as was pretransplant blood from several patients. TRA and TRB clonality were tightly correlated in several samples, so subsequent TCR analyses focused on TRB only. Public TRB sequences were queried against a database of over 3,000 sequences associated with responses to pathogens, tumor antigens, self-antigens and alloantigens. General study outcomes and caveats: Across 45 patients, recipient CMV seropositivity and CMV reactivation were highly associated with TRB clonality; PTCy diversity was similar to CNI/methotrexate controls. The TRB repertoires of T cells infiltrating skin or GI tract showed only limited overlap with the TRB repertoires of T cells in blood. At 1-2 months, donor-recipient similarity was low but rose over the first year, and the later blood repertoires were often dominated by donor CD8+ memory clones.

Genomic DNA was the input for TRB sequencing, which was run either with the immunoSEQ assay at survey resolution or with the hsTCRB kit. The authors' analysis ran thus. Initial read processing used immunoSEQ software, and repertoire analyses used the LymphoSeq R package. Clonality was computed as 1 minus normalized Shannon entropy, and a Gini coefficient was also calculated for each TRB dataset. To infer phenotypes in unsorted samples, TRB sequences from sorted subsets of the recipient or donor were mapped onto the unsorted samples of the same recipient. TCRdb obtained this table from immuneACCESS and retained in-frame rearrangements with V and J assigned. These tables miss some clones; where compared with another copy, unresolved V genes account for less than half of the shortfall, and the remainder is unexplained. V and J calls and clone size are given by that table; D and trimming were obtained from the DNA. The table for this sample lists 23,000 or so clones; approximately 83% of them were counted only once. The top ten clones comprise roughly 2.1% of the sample.

The rearrangement combines TRBV7-7 with TRBJ2-2, with 8 bases matching TRBD1. Sample: PBMCs, taken roughly a year after allogeneic stem cell transplant with calcineurin inhibitor and methotrexate. The sequence was collected from a female patient between 30 and 40 years old who received an allogeneic stem cell transplant from an unrelated donor, was CMV-positive, and had acute and chronic GVHD. In patients who had a transplant, some T cells may come from the graft donor. The CDR3 amino acid sequence is: CASQGATGELFF. In nucleotides, the sequence is TGTGCTTCCCAGGGGGCCACCGGGGAGCTGTTTTTT.